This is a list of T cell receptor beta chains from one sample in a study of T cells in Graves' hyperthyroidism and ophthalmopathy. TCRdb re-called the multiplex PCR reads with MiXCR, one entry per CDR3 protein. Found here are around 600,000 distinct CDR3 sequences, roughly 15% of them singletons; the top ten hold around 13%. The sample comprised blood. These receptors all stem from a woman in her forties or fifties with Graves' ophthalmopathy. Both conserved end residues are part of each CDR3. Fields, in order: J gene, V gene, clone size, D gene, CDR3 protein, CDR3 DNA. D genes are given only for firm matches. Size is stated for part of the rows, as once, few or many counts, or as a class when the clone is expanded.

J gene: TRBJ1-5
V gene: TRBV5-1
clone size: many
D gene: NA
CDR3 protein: CASSPGLYSNQPQHF
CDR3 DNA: TGCGCCAGCAGCCCGGGACTGTATAGCAATCAGCCCCAGCATTTT

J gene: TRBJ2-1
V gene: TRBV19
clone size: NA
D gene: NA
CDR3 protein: CASSAAAYNEQFF
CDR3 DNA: TGTGCCAGTAGTGCTGCCGCATACAATGAGCAGTTCTTC

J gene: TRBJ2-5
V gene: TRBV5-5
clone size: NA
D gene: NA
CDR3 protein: CASSLYYQETQYF
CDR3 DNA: TGTGCCAGCAGCTTGTACTACCAAGAGACCCAGTACTTC

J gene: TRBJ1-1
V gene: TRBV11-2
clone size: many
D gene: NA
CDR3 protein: CASRLHWGQDTEAFF
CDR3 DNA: TGTGCCAGCAGGCTTCATTGGGGTCAGGACACTGAAGCTTTCTTT

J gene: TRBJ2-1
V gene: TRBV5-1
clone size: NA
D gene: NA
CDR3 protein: CASSLEGGNKQFF
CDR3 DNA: TGCGCCAGCAGCTTGGAAGGGGGAAATAAGCAGTTCTTC

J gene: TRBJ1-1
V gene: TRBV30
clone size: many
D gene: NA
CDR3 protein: CAWSIPDIKGTEAFF
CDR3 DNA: TGTGCCTGGAGTATTCCAGACATTAAGGGCACTGAAGCTTTCTTT

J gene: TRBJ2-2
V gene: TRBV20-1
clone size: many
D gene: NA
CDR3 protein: CSARRDHGVLNTGELFF
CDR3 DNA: TGCAGTGCTAGACGGGACCACGGGGTTCTTAACACCGGGGAGCTGTTTTTT

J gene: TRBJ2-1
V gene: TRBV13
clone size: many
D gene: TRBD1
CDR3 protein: CASSSPGQGANEQFF
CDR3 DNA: TGTGCCAGCAGCTCGCCGGGACAGGGGGCGAATGAGCAGTTCTTC

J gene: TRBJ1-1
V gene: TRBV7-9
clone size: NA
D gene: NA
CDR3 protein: CASSLVEGNAFF
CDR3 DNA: TGTGCCAGCAGCTTAGTAGAGGGGAACGCTTTCTTT

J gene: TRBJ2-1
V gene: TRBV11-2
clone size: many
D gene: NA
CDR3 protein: CASSLTMAVEQFF
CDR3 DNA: TGTGCCAGCAGCTTGACAATGGCAGTCGAGCAGTTCTTC

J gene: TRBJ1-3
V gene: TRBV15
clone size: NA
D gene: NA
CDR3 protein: CATSRDPSSGNTIYF
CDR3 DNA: TGTGCCACCAGCAGAGATCCGAGCTCTGGAAACACCATATATTTT

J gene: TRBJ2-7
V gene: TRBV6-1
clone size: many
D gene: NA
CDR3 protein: CASMGARRDLLESYF
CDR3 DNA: TGTGCCAGCATGGGAGCTAGACGAGACCTGCTGGAATCGTACTTC

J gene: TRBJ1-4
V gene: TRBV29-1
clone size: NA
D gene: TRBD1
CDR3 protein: CSVGQGAYNEKLFF
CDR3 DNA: TGCAGCGTTGGCCAGGGGGCTTATAATGAAAAACTGTTTTTT

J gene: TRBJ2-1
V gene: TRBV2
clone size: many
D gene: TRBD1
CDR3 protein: CASSLTGGIISEQFF
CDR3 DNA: TGTGCCAGCAGTTTGACAGGGGGAATAATCAGTGAGCAGTTCTTC

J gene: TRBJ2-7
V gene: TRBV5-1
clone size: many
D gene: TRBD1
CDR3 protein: CASSLILGEDRGRLGEQYF
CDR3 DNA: TGCGCCAGCAGCTTGATTTTAGGGGAGGACAGGGGGCGTCTTGGTGAGCAGTACTTC

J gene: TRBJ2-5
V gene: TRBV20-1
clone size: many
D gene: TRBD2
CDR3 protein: CSATNREGTTVETQYF
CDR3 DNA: TGCAGTGCTACGAACCGGGAGGGCACCACCGTTGAGACCCAGTACTTC

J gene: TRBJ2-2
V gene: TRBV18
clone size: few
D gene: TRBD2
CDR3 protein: CASSPRSMRGTSGMSIGGELFF
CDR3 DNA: TGTGCCAGCTCACCACGATCAATGCGAGGGACTAGCGGGATGTCCATCGGCGGGGAGCTGTTTTTT

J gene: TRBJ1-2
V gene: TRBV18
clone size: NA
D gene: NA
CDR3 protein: CASSPSSLVDYGYAF
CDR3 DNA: TGTGCCAGCTCACCGTCGTCTCTAGTTGACTATGGCTACGCCTTC

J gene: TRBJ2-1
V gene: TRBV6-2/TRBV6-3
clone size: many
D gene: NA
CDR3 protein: CASSGGKEQFF
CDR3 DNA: TGTGCCAGCTCAGGAGGGAAGGAGCAGTTCTTC

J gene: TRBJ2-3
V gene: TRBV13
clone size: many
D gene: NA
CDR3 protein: CASSTDGGDTQYF
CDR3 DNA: TGTGCCAGCAGCACCGACGGGGGAGATACGCAGTATTTT

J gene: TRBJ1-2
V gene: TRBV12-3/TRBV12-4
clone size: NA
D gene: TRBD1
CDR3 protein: CASSLAGTGHGYTF
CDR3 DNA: TGTGCCAGCAGTTTAGCTGGGACAGGGCATGGCTACACCTTC

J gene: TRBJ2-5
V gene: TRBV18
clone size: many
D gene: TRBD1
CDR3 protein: CASSRYRGDETQYF
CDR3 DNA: TGTGCCAGCTCAAGATACAGGGGGGATGAGACCCAGTACTTC

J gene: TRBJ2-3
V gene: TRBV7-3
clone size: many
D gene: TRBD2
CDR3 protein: CASSPTAGTDTQYF
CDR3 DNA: TGTGCCAGCAGCCCCACAGCGGGGACAGATACGCAGTATTTT

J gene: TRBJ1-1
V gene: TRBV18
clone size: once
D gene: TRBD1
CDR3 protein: CASSPPSRGLRNTEAFF
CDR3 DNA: TGTGCCAGCTCACCACCGAGCAGGGGGCTTAGGAACACTGAAGCTTTCTTT

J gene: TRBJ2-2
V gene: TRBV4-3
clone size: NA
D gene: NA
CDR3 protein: CASSQDRRGPGTGELFF
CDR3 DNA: TGCGCCAGCAGCCAAGATAGGAGGGGCCCGGGCACCGGGGAGCTGTTTTTT

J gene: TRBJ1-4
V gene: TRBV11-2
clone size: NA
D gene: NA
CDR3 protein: CASSLDLFEKLFF
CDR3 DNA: TGTGCCAGCAGCTTAGATCTCTTCGAAAAACTGTTTTTT

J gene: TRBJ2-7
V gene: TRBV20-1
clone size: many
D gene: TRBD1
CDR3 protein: CSELWDRYYEQYF
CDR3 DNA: TGCAGTGAACTTTGGGACAGGTACTACGAGCAGTACTTC

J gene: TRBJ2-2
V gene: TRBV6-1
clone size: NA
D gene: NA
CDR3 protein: CASSRVLIGELFF
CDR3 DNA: TGTGCCAGCAGCCGCGTTTTAATCGGGGAGCTGTTTTTT